This TCR beta chain was recorded in a study of T-cell reconstitution after alpha-beta-depleted transplantation in children. The authors prepared the TCRbeta library with unique molecular identifiers. TCRdb processed the PCR reads anew with MiXCR; each CDR3 protein has one entry. The repertoire includes around 270,000 distinct CDR3 sequences, 9.5% to 13% of them detected once, and less than 8% sits in the top ten. General observations from the study: Alpha-beta T cells present about two months after transplant were reported to originate from several hundred expanded graft clones.

The CDR3 sequence is 15 residues long. With 3 bases removed from V and 5 bases from J, the gap between germline ends came to 16 bases. Looked up from germline, CDR1 is MDHEN and CDR2 is SYDVKM. The sample holds many counts of this clonotype. Its cognate antigen is unknown. The origin of this receptor is a boy less than two years old with acute myeloid leukemia, due to receive a stem cell transplant. V and J are TRBV28 and TRBJ1-2, with D possibly TRBD1 on 6 matching bases. Sequenced material: PBMCs, taken before TCRalphabeta/CD19-depleted stem cell transplant. The CDR3 region has the DNA TGTGCCAGCAGTTTCGGGGATACAAGGGGGTATGGCTACACCTTC. Translated: CASSFGDTRGYGYTF.